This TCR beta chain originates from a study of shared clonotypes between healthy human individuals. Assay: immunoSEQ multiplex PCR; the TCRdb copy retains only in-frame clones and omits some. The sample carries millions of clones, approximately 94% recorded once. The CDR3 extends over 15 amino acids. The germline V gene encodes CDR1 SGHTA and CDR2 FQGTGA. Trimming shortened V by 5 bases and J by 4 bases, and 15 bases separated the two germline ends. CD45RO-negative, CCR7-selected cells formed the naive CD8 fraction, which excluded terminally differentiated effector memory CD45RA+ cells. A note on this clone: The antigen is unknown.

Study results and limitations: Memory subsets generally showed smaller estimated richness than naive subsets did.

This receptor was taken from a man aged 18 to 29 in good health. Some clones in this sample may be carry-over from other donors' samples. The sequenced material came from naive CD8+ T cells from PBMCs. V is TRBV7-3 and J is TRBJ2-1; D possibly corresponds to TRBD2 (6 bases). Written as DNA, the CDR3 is TGTGCCAGCAGCCCCGGGGTAGCGGTTTACAATGAGCAGTTCTTC. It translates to CASSPGVAVYNEQFF.